This T cell receptor (beta chain) was documented in a study of cytomegalovirus exposure and HLA in healthy donors. V was pared by 0 bases and J by 7 bases, with 6 bases of the junction left unmatched. CDR3 length: 16 residues. Germline loops: CDR1 SGDLS, CDR2 YYNGEE. Assay: immunoSEQ multiplex PCR; the TCRdb copy retains only in-frame clones and omits some. In the table there are 330,000 or so clones, 86% of which are singletons. The chain links TRBV9 to TRBJ2-2; 10 bases agree with TRBD1. This TCR derives from a woman between 18 and 29 years old in good health and CMV-seronegative. The sequenced sample was PBMCs. The CDR3 nucleotides are TGTGCCAGCAGCGTAGGGGACAGGGGCGCGATCGGGGAGCTGTTTTTT. Translated, it gives CASSVGDRGAIGELFF.